These 32 T cell receptor beta chains originate from one sample sequenced in a study of CD8+ T cells in alopecia areata. The sequencing template was cDNA reverse transcribed from extracted RNA. Profiling relied on immunoSEQ multiplex PCR, and the TCRdb table lists in-frame clones only, not all of them. The table has around 120,000 clones, 53% seen once. Specified treatment: oral pan-JAK inhibitor, 5-10 mg twice daily. The source was CD4+ T cells sorted from blood, collected at week 4, from a patient treated with tofacitinib. The receptor set was obtained from a human donor with alopecia areata.

This clone has just a few counts. This chain links TRBV2 with TRBJ2-4, with a tentative D call TRBD1 (5 bases). Germline-derived CDR1 and CDR2 are SNHLY and FYNNEI. This CDR3 is built from 15 residues. V lost 5 bases to trimming and J lost 2 bases, with 13 bases between them. The CDR3 region has the DNA TGTGCCAGCAGTATAGGACACCAAACCAAAAACATTCAGTACTTC. Protein product: CASSIGHQTKNIQYF.

The chain uses TRBV30 and TRBJ1-2; D perhaps matches TRBD1 (6 bases). The CDR3 is made up of 12 amino acids. CDR1 and CDR2 from the germline V gene are GTSNPN and SVGIG (reference sequence). V shed 4 bases and J shed 3 bases, with 9 bases lying between them. The CDR3 is CAWIQGHYGYTF. Here the CDR3 DNA reads TGTGCCTGGATTCAGGGGCACTATGGCTACACCTTC.

The J gene is TRBJ2-7, the V gene TRBV27, with a possible D match to TRBD2 (5 bases). V lost 6 bases, J lost 4 bases, and 7 bases lay in between. The CDR3 length is 11 residues. Per germline, CDR1 MNHEY and CDR2 SMNVEV (reference sequence). Here the CDR3 reads CASSRGYEQYF. The CDR3 DNA reads as TGTGCCAGCAGCCGAGGGTACGAGCAGTACTTC.

The genes are TRBV30 and TRBJ1-5; a possible D gene is TRBD1 (6 bases). Trimming left V 0 bases short and J 1 base short, with 10 bases between. The V gene's germline CDR1 is GTSNPN and CDR2 SVGIG (reference sequence). CDR3 length: 15 residues. Here the CDR3 DNA reads TGTGCCTGGAGTGTAGTGGGACAAAGCAATCAGCCCCAGCATTTT. As protein: CAWSVVGQSNQPQHF.

Only a few counts were recorded for this clone. This chain uses TRBV11-2 with TRBJ2-1, with 7 bases aligning to TRBD2. The CDR3 is 13 residues long. V gave up 0 bases and J gave up 13 bases; unmatched junction bases: 6. The V gene's germline CDR1 is SGHAT and CDR2 FQNNGV. The CDR3 sequence is CASSLEGLVRQFF. CDR3 coding DNA: TGTGCCAGCAGCTTAGAAGGACTAGTCCGTCAGTTCTTC. The complete variable domain, with remaining parts taken from reference TRBV11-2 and TRBJ2-1, reads EAGVAQSPRYKIIEKRQSVAFWCNPISGHATLYWYQQILGQGPKLLIQFQNNGVVDDSQLPKDRFSAERLKGVDSTLKIQPAKLEDSAVYLCASSLEGLVRQFFGPGTRLTVL.

The sample holds a few counts of this clone. This sequence joins TRBV29-1 and TRBJ1-2; D call uncertain. There are 13 residues in the CDR3. V was cut by 1 base and J by 2 bases, with 8 bases left in between. Germline V gene lookup returns CDR1 SQVTM and CDR2 ANQGSEA. The CDR3 region is CSVEVPSNYGYTF. CDR3 in DNA: TGCAGCGTTGAAGTCCCCTCAAACTATGGCTACACCTTC.

The rearrangement links TRBV29-1 to TRBJ2-2, with 8 positions matching TRBD1. CDR1 and CDR2 from the germline V gene are SQVTM and ANQGSEA. The V gene end was trimmed by 6 bases and the J gene end by 5 bases; junction bases not matched to a gene: 11. The CDR3 has 15 amino acids. The CDR3 nucleotides are TGCAGCGTCCAAGACAGGGGAACAGGGACCGGGGAGCTGTTTTTT. This codes for CSVQDRGTGTGELFF.

This clone occurred a few times. The genes are TRBV29-1 and TRBJ1-2; D may be TRBD1 (6 bases). CDR1 SQVTM and CDR2 ANQGSEA come from the germline V gene. The length of the CDR3 is 15 residues. Trimming shortened V by 6 bases and J by 7 bases, and 24 bases separated the two germline ends. DNA for the CDR3: TGCAGCGTCCACCATCGGGACACAGAGGCTCCTGGCTACACCTTC. This translates into CSVHHRDTEAPGYTF.

The gene calls are TRBV29-1 and TRBJ1-5; no firm D call. CDR1 and CDR2 (germline): SQVTM, ANQGSEA. V lost 8 bases and J 5 bases, leaving 16 bases between the germline ends. This CDR3 region has 13 residues. The CDR3 sequence: CSCRKGWDQPQHF. In DNA form, the CDR3 reads TGCAGCTGCCGGAAGGGTTGGGATCAGCCCCAGCATTTT.

This clone was recorded a few times. The V gene is TRBV7-2, the J gene TRBJ1-5; perhaps TRBD1 as D (5 bases). CDR3 length equals 16 residues. V dropped 5 bases and J dropped 2 bases, with 16 bases sitting between them. CDR1 SGHTA and CDR2 FQGNSA come from the germline V gene. CDR3 in DNA: TGTGCCAGCAGCCCCGGGGCTCAGGGCGGCAATCAGCCCCAGCATTTT. Translation: CASSPGAQGGNQPQHF.

The rearrangement joins TRBV29-1 to TRBJ2-7; D is ambiguous. The CDR3 is 14 residues long. V was clipped by 7 bases and J by 2 bases, with 18 bases between them. In germline, CDR1 is SQVTM, CDR2 ANQGSEA. CDR3 region: CSAGDDLRAYEQYF. The CDR3, as DNA: TGCAGCGCCGGAGACGACCTACGAGCCTACGAGCAGTACTTC.

This clone came up a few times. The rearrangement links TRBV29-1 to TRBJ1-1; 7 nucleotides align to TRBD1. CDR1 is SQVTM, CDR2 ANQGSEA, per germline. The CDR3 loop spans 14 amino acids. V lost 5 bases to trimming and J lost 6 bases; unmatched junction nucleotides: 12. CDR3 DNA: TGCAGCGTTAGCCACAGGGGAGGGGCCCCTGAAGCTTTCTTT. This sequence encodes CSVSHRGGAPEAFF.

Points on this clone: Additional DNA sequences in this sample encode the identical CDR3. The chain links TRBV29-1 to TRBJ2-2; D is ambiguous. V lost 4 bases and J 0 bases, leaving 9 bases between the germline ends. Germline assignment: CDR1 SQVTM and CDR2 ANQGSEA. The CDR3 length is 14 residues. The CDR3 protein is CSVVSGANTGELFF. The CDR3 region has the DNA TGCAGCGTTGTGTCTGGGGCGAACACCGGGGAGCTGTTTTTT.

The rearrangement links TRBV5-4 to TRBJ1-2; TRBD1 is a possible D gene (5 bases). V shed 4 bases and J shed 4 bases, with 17 bases lying between them. The CDR3 consists of 15 residues. CDR1 is SGHNT and CDR2 is YYREEE in the germline V gene (reference sequence). CDR3 coding DNA: TGTGCCAGCAGCCCGTACAGGCGCGATTTCTATGGCTACACCTTC. Translated, it gives CASSPYRRDFYGYTF.

The sample holds one count of this clone. The chain combines TRBV11-2 with TRBJ2-7, with TRBD1 matching 8 bases. This CDR3 is built from 16 residues. V shed 2 bases and J 2 bases; nucleotides not matched to a gene: 8. CDR1 SGHAT and CDR2 FQNNGV come from the germline V gene. The CDR3 loop reads CASSLTPGRGPYEQYF. The CDR3 region has the DNA TGTGCCAGCAGCTTAACCCCGGGCAGGGGGCCCTACGAGCAGTACTTC.

V usage is TRBV30 and J usage is TRBJ1-1; possible D gene TRBD1, 5 bases. Germline V gene data show CDR1 as GTSNPN and CDR2 as SVGIG (reference sequence). V was trimmed by 3 bases and J by 1 base, leaving 12 bases between them. The length of the CDR3 is 14 residues. Written as DNA, the CDR3 is TGTGCCTGGAGGACCGGGGGTAGGAACACTGAAGCTTTCTTT. Translation gives CAWRTGGRNTEAFF. The entire variable domain, with the rest obtained from reference TRBV30 and TRBJ1-1, is as follows: SQTIHQWPATLVQPVGSPLSLECTVEGTSNPNLYWYRQAAGRGLQLLFYSVGIGQISSEVPQNLSASRPQDRQFILSSKKLLLSDSGFYLCAWRTGGRNTEAFFGQGTRLTVV.

This chain connects TRBV29-1 to TRBJ2-3; tentatively, D is TRBD1 (6 bases). V lost 4 bases, J lost 2 bases, and 10 bases lay in between. Germline loops: CDR1 SQVTM, CDR2 ANQGSEA. The CDR3 length is 13 residues. The CDR3 loop reads CSVGTVITDTQYF. CDR3 bases: TGCAGCGTTGGGACAGTAATCACAGATACGCAGTATTTT.

The chain is built from TRBV29-1 and TRBJ1-3; the D gene is possibly TRBD1 (6 bases). CDR1 and CDR2 from the germline V gene are SQVTM and ANQGSEA. CDR3 length: 16 amino acids. V lost 4 bases to trimming and J lost 0 bases, with 16 bases between them. The CDR3 DNA sequence: TGCAGCGTTGCAGGGGATCGGGGGCTCTCTGGAAACACCATATATTTT. Protein sequence: CSVAGDRGLSGNTIYF. The complete variable domain, with remaining parts taken from reference TRBV29-1 and TRBJ1-3, reads SAVISQKPSRDICQRGTSLTIQCQVDSQVTMMFWYRQQPGQSLTLIATANQGSEATYESGFVIDKFPISRPNLTFSTLTVSNMSPEDSSIYLCSVAGDRGLSGNTIYFGEGSWLTVV.

V gene TRBV29-1 combines with J gene TRBJ2-1, with D possibly being TRBD1 or TRBD2 (5 bases each). Trimming shortened V by 7 bases and J by 0 bases, and 13 bases separated the two germline ends. The CDR3 length is 14 residues. Germline-derived CDR1 and CDR2 are SQVTM and ANQGSEA. The CDR3 region is CSAVAGSSYNEQFF. For the CDR3, the DNA is TGCAGCGCAGTAGCAGGGAGCTCCTACAATGAGCAGTTCTTC.

This clone was detected a few times. V and J are TRBV7-9 and TRBJ2-5; no clear D gene. V shed 2 bases and J shed 1 base, with 8 bases lying between them. The CDR3 runs 14 residues. CDR1 and CDR2 from the germline V gene are SEHNR and FQNEAQ (reference sequence). CDR3 DNA sequence: TGTGCCAGCAGCTTAATGGGCAGCCAAGAGACCCAGTACTTC. It encodes CASSLMGSQETQYF.

The rearrangement links TRBV4-1 to TRBJ1-5; D is ambiguous. The CDR3 sequence is 15 residues long. The V gene lost 5 bases and the J gene lost 2 bases, with 13 bases spanning the gap. Germline CDR1 and CDR2: MGHRA and YSYEKL. The CDR3 nucleotides are TGCGCCAGCAGCATTCAACACACAGGCAATCAGCCCCAGCATTTT. Its protein is CASSIQHTGNQPQHF.

The DNA for the CDR3 is TGTGCCACCAGCAGAGATCGACAGAACACTGAAGCTTTCTTT. This gives the protein CATSRDRQNTEAFF. The V and J genes are TRBV15 and TRBJ1-1, with D unresolved. Trimming pared 0 bases from V and 1 base from J, leaving 6 bases between. The CDR3 has 14 residues. CDR1 and CDR2 (germline): LNHNV, YYDKDF (reference sequence).

The rearrangement joins TRBV29-1 to TRBJ2-1; the match to TRBD2 covers 10 bases. Losses at the gene ends were 6 bases for V and 4 bases for J; bases not matched to a gene: 15. The CDR3 is 17 amino acids. Germline V gene lookup returns CDR1 SQVTM and CDR2 ANQGSEA. The CDR3 coding sequence is TGCAGCGTACAAAGGGGCCTAGCGGGAGTCAGTTACAATGAGCAGTTCTTC. Its translation is CSVQRGLAGVSYNEQFF.

The chain has TRBV30 and TRBJ1-2; D not resolved. Looked up from germline, CDR1 is GTSNPN and CDR2 is SVGIG (reference sequence). The V gene lost 0 bases and the J gene lost 5 bases, with 10 bases spanning the gap. This CDR3 region has 13 residues. CDR3 loop: CAWSVSFSYGYTF. Here the CDR3 DNA reads TGTGCCTGGAGTGTCTCTTTCAGTTATGGCTACACCTTC.

This clone occurred once. CDR3 sequence reads: CASSTRQGAGGYTF. CDR3 nucleotides: TGTGCCAGCAGCACGAGACAGGGGGCGGGGGGCTACACCTTC. The gene calls are TRBV7-8 and TRBJ1-2, with 10 bases lining up with TRBD1. This CDR3 has 14 residues. V lost 5 bases, J lost 8 bases, and 8 bases stayed unmatched. CDR1 SGHVS and CDR2 FQNEAQ come from the germline V gene.

The chain couples TRBV5-4 to TRBJ1-2, with a possible D match to TRBD1 (6 bases). V shed 4 bases and J shed 4 bases, with 17 bases lying between them. The CDR3 covers 15 residues. From germline, CDR1 is SGHNT and CDR2 YYREEE (reference sequence). CDR3 sequence (DNA): TGTGCCAGCAGCCCTCGAGGTGGGGGCACCTATGGCTACACCTTC. Translated, it gives CASSPRGGGTYGYTF.

CDR3: CASSVVGGTGELFF. As DNA, the CDR3 is TGTGCCAGCAGCGTAGTCGGGGGCACCGGGGAGCTGTTTTTT. The chain links TRBV9 to TRBJ2-2; D perhaps matches TRBD2 (6 bases). V dropped 0 bases and J dropped 4 bases, with 7 bases sitting between them. The V gene's germline CDR1 is SGDLS and CDR2 YYNGEE. CDR3 length equals 14 residues.

This clone was found a few times. V gene TRBV7-9 combines with J gene TRBJ2-3, with D tentatively TRBD1 (5 bases). Trimming took off 5 bases at V and 0 bases at J, with 18 bases between the two ends. The V gene's germline CDR1 is SEHNR and CDR2 FQNEAQ (reference sequence). CDR3 length: 17 residues. The DNA of the CDR3 is TGTGCCAGCAGCCACGAGTTGACAGCGAGTAGCACAGATACGCAGTATTTT. It encodes CASSHELTASSTDTQYF.

The chain links TRBV5-1 to TRBJ2-1; the D gene is possibly TRBD2 (5 bases). The CDR3 sequence is 19 residues long. V lost 0 bases to trimming and J lost 5 bases, with 24 bases between them. The germline V gene has CDR1 SGHRS and CDR2 YFSETQ. CDR3 coding DNA: TGCGCCAGCAGCTTGGCTGGCGGGTCAAGTCCCACGTCGGACAATGAGCAGTTCTTC. Translation: CASSLAGGSSPTSDNEQFF.

CDR3 protein: CSVEALGLETQYF. The DNA for the CDR3 is TGCAGCGTTGAAGCTCTGGGGCTAGAGACCCAGTACTTC. V and J are TRBV29-1 and TRBJ2-5; D is possibly TRBD1 (5 bases). V lost 1 base and J lost 4, with 10 bases in between. The germline V gene has CDR1 SQVTM and CDR2 ANQGSEA. This CDR3 comprises 13 residues. Using reference TRBV29-1 and TRBJ2-5 for the parts outside the CDR3, the full variable domain is SAVISQKPSRDICQRGTSLTIQCQVDSQVTMMFWYRQQPGQSLTLIATANQGSEATYESGFVIDKFPISRPNLTFSTLTVSNMSPEDSSIYLCSVEALGLETQYFGPGTRLLVL.

This clone came up a few times. The V gene is TRBV4-1, the J gene TRBJ1-2, with 11 positions matching TRBD1. This CDR3 comprises 18 residues. With V trimmed by 1 base and J by 6 bases, 13 bases remained unmatched. Germline assignment: CDR1 MGHRA and CDR2 YSYEKL. CDR3: CASSQVDLTGTGGHGYTF. For the CDR3, the DNA is TGCGCCAGCAGCCAAGTAGACCTCACCGGGACAGGGGGTCATGGCTACACCTTC.

This clone was observed a few times. J is TRBJ1-1 and V is TRBV6-5; D gene uncertain. From germline, CDR1 is MNHEY and CDR2 SVGAGI. V shed 0 bases and J shed 0 bases, with 8 bases lying between them. The CDR3 loop spans 15 amino acids. The CDR3 protein is CASSYSALMNTEAFF. The CDR3 DNA reads TGTGCCAGCAGTTACTCGGCGCTAATGAACACTGAAGCTTTCTTT.